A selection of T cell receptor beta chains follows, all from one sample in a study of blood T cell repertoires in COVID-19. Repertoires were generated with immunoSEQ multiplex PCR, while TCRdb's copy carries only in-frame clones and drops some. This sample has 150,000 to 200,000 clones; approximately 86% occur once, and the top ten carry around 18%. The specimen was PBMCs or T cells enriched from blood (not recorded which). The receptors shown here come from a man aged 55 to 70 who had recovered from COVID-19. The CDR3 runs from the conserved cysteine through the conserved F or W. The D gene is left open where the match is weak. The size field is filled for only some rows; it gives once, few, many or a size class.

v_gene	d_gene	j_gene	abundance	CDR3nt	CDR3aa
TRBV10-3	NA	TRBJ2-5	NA	TGTGCCATTTCTATGATCGGGGGTCAAGAGACCCAGTACTTC	CAISMIGGQETQYF
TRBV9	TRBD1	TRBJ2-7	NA	TGTGCCAGCAGCGGGACAGGGTACGAGCAGTACTTC	CASSGTGYEQYF
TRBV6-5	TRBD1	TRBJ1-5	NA	TGTGCCAGCAGCGACACCAGGGGGAGCAATCAGCCCCAGCATTTT	CASSDTRGSNQPQHF
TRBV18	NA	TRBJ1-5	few	TGTGCCAGCTCACCAGGAGATAATCAGCCCCAGCATTTT	CASSPGDNQPQHF
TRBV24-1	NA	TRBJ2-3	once	TGTGCCACCAGTGATCTCCGGGAAATCACAGATACGCAGTATTTT	CATSDLREITDTQYF
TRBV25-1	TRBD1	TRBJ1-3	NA	TGTGCCAGCAGTGGGACAGGACTCGGGAACACCATATATTTT	CASSGTGLGNTIYF
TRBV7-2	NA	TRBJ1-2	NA	TGTGCCAGCAGGACCGGCGCTGGGAGGCAATATGGCTACACCTTC	CASRTGAGRQYGYTF
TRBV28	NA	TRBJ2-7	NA	TGTGCCACCGGGGTAGGCGCCTCATCCTACGAGCAGTACTTC	CATGVGASSYEQYF
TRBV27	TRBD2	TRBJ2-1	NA	TGTGCCAGCAGTTTATCCAGCGGGGGGGCCTACAATGAGCAGTTCTTC	CASSLSSGGAYNEQFF
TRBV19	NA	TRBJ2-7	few	TGTGCCAGTAGCCAAAACAGGGACTACGAGCAGTACTTC	CASSQNRDYEQYF
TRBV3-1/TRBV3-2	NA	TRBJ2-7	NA	TGTGCCAGCAGCCGCGACGACATACCCTACGAGCAGTACTTC	CASSRDDIPYEQYF
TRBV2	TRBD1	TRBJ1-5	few	TGTGCCAGCAGCAGGGGGGCTTATAGCAATCAGCCCCAGCATTTT	CASSRGAYSNQPQHF
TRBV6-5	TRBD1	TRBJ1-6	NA	TGTGCCAGCAGTTACTCGGGACAGGGGAATTCACCCCTCCACTTT	CASSYSGQGNSPLHF
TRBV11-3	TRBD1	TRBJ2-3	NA	TGTGCCAGCAGCTCCGGGACAGGAGGGTGGGATACGCAGTATTTT	CASSSGTGGWDTQYF
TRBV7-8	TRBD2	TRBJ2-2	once	TGTGCCAGCAGCTTAGGACCTCGGGGGGCCGGGGAGCTGTTTTTT	CASSLGPRGAGELFF
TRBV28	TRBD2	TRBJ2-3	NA	TGTGCCAGCAGGACGACCGGACTAGCGGGAGGTTTTAGTACGCAGTATTTT	CASRTTGLAGGFSTQYF
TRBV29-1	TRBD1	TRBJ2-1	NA	TGCAGCGCCCCCGGGACAGGGGGAAAAGTCGAGTCCTACAATGAGCAGTTCTTC	CSAPGTGGKVESYNEQFF
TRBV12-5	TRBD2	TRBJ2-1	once	TGTGCTAGCTCGACTAGCGGATCCACAGGGGACAGCTGGGCGAGCTCCTACAATGAGCAGTTCTTC	CASSTSGSTGDSWASSYNEQFF
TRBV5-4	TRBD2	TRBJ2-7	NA	TGTGCCAGCAGCTCGGGACTAGCGGGGCAAGGGACCTACGAGCAGTACTTC	CASSSGLAGQGTYEQYF
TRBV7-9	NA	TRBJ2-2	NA	TGTGCCAGCAGCTCGGGGACAACCGCGAACACCGGGGAGCTGTTTTTT	CASSSGTTANTGELFF
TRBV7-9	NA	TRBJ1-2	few	TGTGCCAGCCCTCCCGACATGGATGGCTACACCTTC	CASPPDMDGYTF
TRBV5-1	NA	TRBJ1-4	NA	TGCGCCAGCAGGAGGGGCGGGGGTGAAAAACTGTTTTTT	CASRRGGGEKLFF
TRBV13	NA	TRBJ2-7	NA	TGTGCCAGCAGCTTAGGCCACACTAACTACGAGCAGTACTTC	CASSLGHTNYEQYF
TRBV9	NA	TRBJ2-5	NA	TGTGCCAGCAGCGTACTCGAGACCCAGTACTTC	CASSVLETQYF
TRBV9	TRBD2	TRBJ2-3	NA	TGTGCCAGCAGCGGAGGCCTCGCGGGAGGGCCAAGGGGCACAGATACGCAGTATTTT	CASSGGLAGGPRGTDTQYF
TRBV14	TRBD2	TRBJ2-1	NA	TGTGCCAGCAGCCAATGGGGACTAGCGGACTCCTACAATGAGCAGTTCTTC	CASSQWGLADSYNEQFF
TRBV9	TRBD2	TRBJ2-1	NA	TGTGCCAGCAGCGTAGCTGGGACTAGTCATTCCAATGAGCAGTTCTTC	CASSVAGTSHSNEQFF
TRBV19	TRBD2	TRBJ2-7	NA	TGTGCCAGCTCCGGGACTAGCGTCTCCTACGAGCAGTACTTC	CASSGTSVSYEQYF
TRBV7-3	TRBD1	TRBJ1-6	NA	TGTGCCAGCAGCGACAGGGTGGGGATCAATTCACCCCTCCACTTT	CASSDRVGINSPLHF
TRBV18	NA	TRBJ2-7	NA	TGTGCCAGCTCACCACTGACCAGAGGGATATCCTACGAGCAGTACTTC	CASSPLTRGISYEQYF
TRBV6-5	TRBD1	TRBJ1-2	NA	TGTGCCAGCAGGCCGGGACAGAACTATGGCTACACCTTC	CASRPGQNYGYTF
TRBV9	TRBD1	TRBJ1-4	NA	TGTGCCAGCAGCAGGGGACAGATTTCTGAAAAACTGTTTTTT	CASSRGQISEKLFF
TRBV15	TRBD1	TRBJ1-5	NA	TGTGCCACCAGCAGAGGTACAGGGGCAACTCAGCCCCAGCATTTT	CATSRGTGATQPQHF
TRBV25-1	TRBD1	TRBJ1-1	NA	TGTGCCAGCAGTGCGACAGGGGGCACTGAAGCTTTCTTT	CASSATGGTEAFF
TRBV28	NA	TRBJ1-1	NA	TGTGCCAGCAGTTGGGGACACGTGAACACTGAAGCTTTCTTT	CASSWGHVNTEAFF
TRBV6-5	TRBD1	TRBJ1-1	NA	TGTGCCAGCAGTACACCCAACAGGGGGCGGGCTTTCTTT	CASSTPNRGRAFF
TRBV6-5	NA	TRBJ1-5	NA	TGTGCCAGCCAAATCGGGGCGGGGCAGCCCCAGCATTTT	CASQIGAGQPQHF
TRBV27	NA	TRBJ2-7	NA	TGTGCCAGCAGTTCTCTACCCGGGGACACCTACGAGCAGTACTTC	CASSSLPGDTYEQYF
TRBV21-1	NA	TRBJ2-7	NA	TGTGCCAGCAGCAAAGTTGCAACGGGAGTGAGGTACGAGCAGTACTTC	CASSKVATGVRYEQYF
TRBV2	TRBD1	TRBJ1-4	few	TGTGCCAGCAGGGAGACAGGGCTTAATGAAAAACTGTTTTTT	CASRETGLNEKLFF
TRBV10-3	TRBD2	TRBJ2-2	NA	TGTGCCATCAGTGAACGTGGTAGCGGGGTCGGGGAGCTGTTTTTT	CAISERGSGVGELFF
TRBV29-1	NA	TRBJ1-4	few	TGCAGCGTTGAGTGGCTGGCTAATGAAAAACTGTTTTTT	CSVEWLANEKLFF
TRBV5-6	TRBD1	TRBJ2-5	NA	TGTGCCAGCAGCTTGATCACAGGGGTCGAGACCCAGTACTTC	CASSLITGVETQYF
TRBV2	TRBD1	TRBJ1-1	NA	TGTGCCAGCAGTGGTCAGGGGGGCGTTGGGACTGAAGCTTTCTTT	CASSGQGGVGTEAFF
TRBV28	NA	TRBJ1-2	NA	TGTGCCAGCAGTTTGAGACAGGCTTATGGCTACACCTTC	CASSLRQAYGYTF
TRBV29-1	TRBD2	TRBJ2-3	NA	TGCAGCGTTTGGGAGGGTGCAGATACGCAGTATTTT	CSVWEGADTQYF
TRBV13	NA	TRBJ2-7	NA	TGTGCCAGCAGCTTATCTCAGTCCTACGAGCAGTACTTC	CASSLSQSYEQYF
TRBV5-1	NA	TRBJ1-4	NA	TGCGCCAGCACCTTGGGTCCAGGGCGTGAAAAACTGTTTTTT	CASTLGPGREKLFF
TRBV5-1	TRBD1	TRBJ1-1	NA	TGCGCCAGCAGCTTGACAGGGGACACTGAAGCTTTCTTT	CASSLTGDTEAFF